The 3 T cell receptor beta chains presented below share a single source sample, sequenced in a study of T cell responses to AZD1222 COVID-19 vaccine. Measured with immunoSEQ multiplex PCR; TCRdb has only the in-frame clones, and not every one. The top ten hold under 4% of the sample, which has 110,000 to 150,000 clones, approximately 90% seen once. The source was peripheral blood, collected on day 0 of AZD1222 vaccination. These receptors came from an adult in good health.

This chain joins TRBV13 and TRBJ2-7; 8 bases match TRBD1. V lost 1 base to trimming and J lost 5 bases; unmatched junction nucleotides: 10. Germline CDR1 and CDR2: PRHDT and FYEKMQ (reference sequence). CDR3 length: 16 amino acids. The CDR3 coding sequence is TGTGCCAGCAGCTTAGCACCGGCACAGGGGGGCAACGAGCAGTACTTC. Encoded protein: CASSLAPAQGGNEQYF.

The chain recombines TRBV19 with TRBJ1-5; D is undetermined. V lost 1 base, J lost 3 bases, and 10 bases lay in between. The CDR3 length is 15 residues. Germline-derived CDR1 and CDR2 are LNHDA and SQIVND (reference sequence). In nucleotides, the CDR3 is TGTGCCAGTAGTATAGTGCAGTCGCTCAATCAGCCCCAGCATTTT. Amino acid sequence: CASSIVQSLNQPQHF.

The chain combines TRBV27 with TRBJ2-5; 7 bases line up with TRBD1. V lost 6 bases, J lost 2 bases, and 9 bases stayed unmatched. Germline V gives CDR1 MNHEY, CDR2 SMNVEV (reference sequence). CDR3 length: 15 amino acids. The CDR3 sequence is CASSSDRVNQETQYF. As DNA, the CDR3 is TGTGCCAGCAGCTCCGACAGGGTAAATCAAGAGACCCAGTACTTC.